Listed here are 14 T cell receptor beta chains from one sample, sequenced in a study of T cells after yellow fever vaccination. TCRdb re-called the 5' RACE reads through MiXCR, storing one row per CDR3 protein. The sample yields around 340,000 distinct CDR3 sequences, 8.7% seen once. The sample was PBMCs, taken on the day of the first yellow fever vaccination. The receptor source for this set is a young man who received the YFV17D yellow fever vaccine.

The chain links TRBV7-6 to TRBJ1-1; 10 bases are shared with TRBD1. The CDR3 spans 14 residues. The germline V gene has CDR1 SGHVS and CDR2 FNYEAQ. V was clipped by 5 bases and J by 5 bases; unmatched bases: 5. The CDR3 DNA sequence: TGTGCCAGCAGCCCGGGACAGGGGATGACTGAAGCTTTCTTT. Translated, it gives CASSPGQGMTEAFF.

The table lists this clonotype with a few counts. Written as DNA, the CDR3 is TGCGCCAGCAGCCAAGAGGTCGGGGGCCTAAACTACGAGCAGTACTTC. Encoded protein: CASSQEVGGLNYEQYF. V usage is TRBV4-1 and J usage is TRBJ2-7; tentatively, D is TRBD1 or TRBD2 (6 bases each). Germline V gene lookup returns CDR1 MGHRA and CDR2 YSYEKL. V lost 0 bases and J lost 3, with 15 bases in between. CDR3 length equals 16 residues.

The CDR3 loop reads CASSQVPTRKNTGELFF. DNA of the CDR3: TGCGCCAGCAGCCAAGTTCCTACTAGGAAGAACACCGGGGAGCTGTTTTTT. The V call is TRBV4-3, the J call TRBJ2-2; D might be TRBD2 (5 bases). CDR3 size: 17 residues. Germline-derived CDR1 and CDR2 are LGHNA and YSLEER. V dropped 1 base and J dropped 1 base, with 13 bases sitting between them.

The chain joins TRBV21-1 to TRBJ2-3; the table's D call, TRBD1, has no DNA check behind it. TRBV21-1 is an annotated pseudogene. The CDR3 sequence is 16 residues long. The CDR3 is CASSSRAVLLTDTQYF. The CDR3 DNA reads TGTGCCAGCAGCAGCCGGGCCGTTCTACTCACAGATACGCAGTATTTT.

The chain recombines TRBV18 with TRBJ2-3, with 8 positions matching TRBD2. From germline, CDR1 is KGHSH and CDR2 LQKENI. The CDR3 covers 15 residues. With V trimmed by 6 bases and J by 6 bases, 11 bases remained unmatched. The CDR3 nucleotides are TGTGCCAGCTCTCACCATGACGGGGGGGCCGATACGCAGTATTTT. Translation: CASSHHDGGADTQYF. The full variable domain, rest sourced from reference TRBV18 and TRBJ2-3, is NAGVMQNPRHLVRRRGQEARLRCSPMKGHSHVYWYRQLPEEGLKFMVYLQKENIIDESGMPKERFSAEFPKEGPSILRIQQVVRGDSAAYFCASSHHDGGADTQYFGPGTRLTVL.

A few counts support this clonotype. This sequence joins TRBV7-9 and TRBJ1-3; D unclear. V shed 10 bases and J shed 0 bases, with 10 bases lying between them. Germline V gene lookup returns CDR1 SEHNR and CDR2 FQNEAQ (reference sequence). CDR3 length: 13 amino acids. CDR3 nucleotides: TGTGCCACCGAATGGGGCTCTGGAAACACCATATATTTT. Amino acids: CATEWGSGNTIYF.

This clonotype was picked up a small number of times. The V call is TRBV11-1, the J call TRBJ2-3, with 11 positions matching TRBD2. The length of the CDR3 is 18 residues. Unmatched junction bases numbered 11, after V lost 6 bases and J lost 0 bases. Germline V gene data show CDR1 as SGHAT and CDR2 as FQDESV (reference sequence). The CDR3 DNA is TGTGCCAGCAGACAACCGGGACTAGCGGATCCTAGCACAGATACGCAGTATTTT. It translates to CASRQPGLADPSTDTQYF.

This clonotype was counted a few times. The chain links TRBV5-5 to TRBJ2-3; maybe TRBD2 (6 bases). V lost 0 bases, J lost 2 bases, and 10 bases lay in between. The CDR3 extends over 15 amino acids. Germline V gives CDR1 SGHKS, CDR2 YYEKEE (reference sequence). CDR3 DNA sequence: TGTGCCAGCAGCTTGGAGGTGGGACTCACAGATACGCAGTATTTT. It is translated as CASSLEVGLTDTQYF.

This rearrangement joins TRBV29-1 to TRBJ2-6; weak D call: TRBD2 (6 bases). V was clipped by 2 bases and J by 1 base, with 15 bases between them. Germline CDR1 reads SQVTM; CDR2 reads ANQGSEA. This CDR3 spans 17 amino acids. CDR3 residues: CSVESGLRGSGANVLTF. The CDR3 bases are TGCAGCGTTGAATCGGGACTGAGGGGTTCTGGGGCCAACGTCCTGACTTTC.

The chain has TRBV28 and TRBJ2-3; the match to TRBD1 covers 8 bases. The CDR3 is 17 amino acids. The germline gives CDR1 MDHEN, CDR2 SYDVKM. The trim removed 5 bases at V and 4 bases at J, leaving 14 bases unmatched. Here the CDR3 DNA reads TGTGCCAGCAGTAAGCGACAGGGGACATCCGTCGCAGATACGCAGTATTTT. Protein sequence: CASSKRQGTSVADTQYF.

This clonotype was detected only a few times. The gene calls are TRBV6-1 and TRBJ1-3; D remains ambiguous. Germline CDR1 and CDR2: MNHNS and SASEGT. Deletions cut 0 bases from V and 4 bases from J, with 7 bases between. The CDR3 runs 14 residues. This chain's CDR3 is CASSEAGPGNTIYF. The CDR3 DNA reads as TGTGCCAGCAGTGAAGCAGGCCCCGGAAACACCATATATTTT.

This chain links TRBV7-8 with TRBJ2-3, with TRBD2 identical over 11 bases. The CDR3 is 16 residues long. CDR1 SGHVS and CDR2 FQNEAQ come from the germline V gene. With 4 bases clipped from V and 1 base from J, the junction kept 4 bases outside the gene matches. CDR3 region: CASSYKTSGGTDTQYF. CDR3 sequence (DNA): TGTGCCAGCAGCTACAAGACTAGCGGGGGCACAGATACGCAGTATTTT.

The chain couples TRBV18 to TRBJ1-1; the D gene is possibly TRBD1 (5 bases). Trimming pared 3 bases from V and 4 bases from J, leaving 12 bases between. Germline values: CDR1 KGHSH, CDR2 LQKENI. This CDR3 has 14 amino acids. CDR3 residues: CASSPGGRGTEAFF. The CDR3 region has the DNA TGTGCCAGCTCACCCGGGGGAAGGGGCACTGAAGCTTTCTTT.

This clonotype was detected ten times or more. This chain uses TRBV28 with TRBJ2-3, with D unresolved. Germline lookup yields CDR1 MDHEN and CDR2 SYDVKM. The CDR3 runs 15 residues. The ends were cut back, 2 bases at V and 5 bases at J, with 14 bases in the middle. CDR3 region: CASSLMGWRRDTQYF. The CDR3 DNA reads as TGTGCCAGCAGTTTAATGGGATGGCGGCGAGATACGCAGTATTTT.